The present TCR beta chain was sequenced within a study of CD8+CD57+ T cells in acquired aplastic anemia. Germline V gene sequence: CDR1 MNHEY, CDR2 SVGAGI. V lost 8 bases, J lost 6 bases, and 17 bases lay in between. This CDR3 spans 13 amino acids. Profiling of TCR beta VDJ combinations and CDR3 sequences used genomic DNA as template. TCRdb processed the reads anew with MiXCR; each CDR3 protein has one entry. The table shows a few hundred thousand distinct CDR3 sequences, with under 65% occurring only once. V usage is TRBV6-5 and J usage is TRBJ2-7, with D maybe TRBD2 (7 bases). The sample taken for sequencing was sorted CD4+, CD8+, or CD8+CD57+ T cells (not recorded which) from PBMCs. This receptor was obtained from a human donor in good health. This CDR3 is CASSGGGASEQYF. CDR3 DNA sequence: TGTGCCAGCTCAGGAGGGGGGGCCTCCGAGCAGTACTTC.